The rows below give T cell receptor beta chains drawn from one sample of a study of Graves' ophthalmopathy and Graves' hyperthyroidism. TCRdb analysed the multiplex PCR reads with MiXCR anew, one entry per CDR3 protein. The table lists about 220,000 distinct CDR3 sequences, about a fifth of them singletons. The sequencing input was peripheral blood. The receptors originated from a woman aged 45-65 years with Graves' ophthalmopathy. CDR3s include the opening cysteine and the closing phenylalanine or tryptophan. D genes are given only for firm matches. Clone sizes are given selectively: once, few, many, or a class where the clone is expanded.

clone_size d_call j_call v_call cdr3_aa cdr3_nt
many TRBD1 TRBJ2-7 TRBV6-1 CASRETGTGIYEQYF TGTGCCAGCAGAGAGACCGGGACAGGAATCTACGAGCAGTACTTC
many . TRBJ2-2 TRBV20-1 CSARAGALNTGELFF TGCAGTGCTAGAGCTGGGGCACTGAACACCGGGGAGCTGTTTTTT
many . TRBJ2-7 TRBV29-1 CSAGGGRTYEQYF TGCAGCGCCGGCGGGGGCAGAACCTACGAGCAGTACTTC
many . TRBJ2-7 TRBV20-1 CSADLNTEQYF TGCAGTGCCGACCTTAATACCGAGCAGTACTTC
many . TRBJ2-2 TRBV7-2 CASSFVGDVGELFF TGTGCCAGCAGCTTTGTCGGCGACGTCGGGGAGCTGTTTTTT
. TRBD2 TRBJ2-7 TRBV20-1 CSALAGVGLGYEQYF TGCAGTGCGTTGGCGGGGGTTGGGTTGGGATACGAGCAGTACTTC
many . TRBJ2-2 TRBV7-3 CASSLNTGKLFF TGTGCCAGCAGCCTTAACACCGGGAAGCTGTTTTTT
many . TRBJ1-1 TRBV29-1 CSVTTLNTEAFF TGCAGCGTTACCACCTTGAACACTGAAGCTTTCTTT
many TRBD1 TRBJ2-5 TRBV24-1 CATSDPGQGRETQYF TGTGCCACCAGTGACCCGGGACAGGGCCGGGAGACCCAGTACTTC
. TRBD1 TRBJ2-5 TRBV24-1 CATSDATGEETQYF TGTGCCACCAGTGATGCGACAGGGGAAGAGACCCAGTACTTC
. TRBD1 TRBJ2-7 TRBV28 CASSLYPTGDEQYF TGTGCCAGCAGTTTATATCCCACAGGGGACGAGCAGTACTTC
many . TRBJ2-5 TRBV24-1 CATSDLRFAGTETQYF TGTGCCACCAGTGATTTGAGATTTGCAGGGACAGAGACCCAGTACTTC
few . TRBJ1-6 TRBV5-1 CASSTDGDNSPLHF TGCGCCAGCAGTACGGACGGTGATAATTCACCCCTCCACTTT
many TRBD2 TRBJ2-7 TRBV7-8 CASSTLITETSGYEQYF TGTGCCAGCAGCACCCTGATCACGGAGACTAGCGGCTACGAGCAGTACTTC
many . TRBJ1-1 TRBV6-1 CASPWEGANSEAFF TGTGCCAGCCCCTGGGAAGGTGCAAACTCTGAAGCTTTCTTT
few . TRBJ1-6 TRBV10-3 CAISRTDRDSPLHF TGTGCCATCAGTCGAACGGACAGAGATTCACCCCTCCACTTT
many . TRBJ1-5 TRBV30 CAWSDSNSNQPQHF TGTGCCTGGAGTGACAGCAATAGCAATCAGCCCCAGCATTTT
many TRBD1 TRBJ1-2 TRBV6-1 CASSQGSGTGGNYGYTF TGTGCCAGCAGTCAAGGTTCCGGGACAGGGGGCAACTATGGCTACACCTTC
. TRBD1 TRBJ2-7 TRBV28 CASSMTGVLYEQYF TGTGCCAGCAGTATGACAGGGGTTCTTTACGAGCAGTACTTC
. TRBD2 TRBJ2-3 TRBV5-4 CASSLGLADSSTDTQYF TGTGCCAGCAGCCTGGGACTAGCGGATTCTAGCACAGATACGCAGTATTTT
many TRBD1 TRBJ1-1 TRBV19 CASSPSTGVVTEAFF TGTGCCAGTAGTCCTTCGACAGGGGTGGTCACTGAAGCTTTCTTT
many TRBD1 TRBJ2-3 TRBV2 CASRTGVRTDTQYF TGTGCCAGCAGAACAGGGGTGCGGACAGATACGCAGTATTTT
. . TRBJ1-2 TRBV12-3/TRBV12-4 CASSRRGSFGGYTF TGTGCCAGCAGTCGGAGAGGGTCGTTCGGTGGCTACACCTTC
. . TRBJ1-5 TRBV12-3/TRBV12-4 CASSLMTGPDQPQHF TGTGCCAGCAGTTTAATGACAGGCCCCGATCAGCCCCAGCATTTT
many . TRBJ1-1 TRBV27 CASSFWGSGEAFF TGTGCCAGCAGTTTCTGGGGGAGCGGTGAAGCTTTCTTT
many TRBD2 TRBJ2-7 TRBV28 CASSRGGLGPYEQYF TGTGCCAGCAGCCGGGGGGGACTGGGGCCCTACGAGCAGTACTTC
many . TRBJ2-7 TRBV28 CASTAGVQQYF TGTGCCAGCACGGCAGGGGTTCAGCAGTACTTC
many TRBD2 TRBJ2-7 TRBV10-2 CASSEARGFSSGIGEQYF TGCGCCAGCAGCGAGGCTAGGGGATTCTCTAGCGGGATTGGCGAGCAGTACTTC
many . TRBJ2-7 TRBV2 CASNGGIYEQYF TGTGCCAGCAACGGAGGAATCTACGAGCAGTACTTC
. TRBD2 TRBJ2-5 TRBV15 CATSRDPGGLAEETQYF TGTGCCACCAGCAGAGATCCGGGGGGACTAGCGGAAGAGACCCAGTACTTC
many . TRBJ2-7 TRBV6-5 CASSLQGDGSYEQYF TGTGCCAGCAGTCTACAGGGTGACGGATCCTACGAGCAGTACTTC
few . TRBJ1-4 TRBV19 CASKTDEGLVF TGTGCCAGTAAAACAGACGAGGGACTGGTTTTT
. . TRBJ2-7 TRBV11-1 CTSSLVSGFEQYF TGTACCAGCAGCTTAGTATCAGGTTTCGAGCAGTACTTC
many . TRBJ2-2 TRBV2 CASSEAGTGELFF TGTGCCAGCAGTGAAGCGGGGACCGGGGAGCTGTTTTTT
many . TRBJ1-2 TRBV2 CASSYGRDYGYTF TGTGCCAGCAGCTACGGGAGGGACTATGGCTACACCTTC